The source of this T cell receptor beta chain is a study of cytomegalovirus exposure and HLA in healthy donors. The PCR ran on 60 Vbeta and 13 Jbeta primers. The protocol was immunoSEQ multiplex PCR, while the TCRdb copy is restricted to in-frame clones and leaves out a portion. The table gives 140,000 or so clones; the top ten clones make up 0.9% to 1% of it. The study's findings and limits: Rates of TCR association differed by HLA locus in a later analysis, with DRB1 highest and HLA-C lowest. For TCR beta chains, V- and J-gene trimming was later linked to a missense DCLRE1C variant.

A note on this clone: Its cognate antigen is unknown.

The TCR sequence derives from a male donor in good health and CMV-seronegative. The specimen sequenced was PBMCs.

The CDR3 nucleotides read TGTGCCAGCAATGGGGCAGTCGACGGCTACACCTTC. It is translated as CASNGAVDGYTF. The J gene is TRBJ1-2, the V gene TRBV28, with a possible D match to TRBD1 (5 bases). The ends were cut back, 7 bases at V and 8 bases at J, with 14 bases in the middle. The germline V gene has CDR1 MDHEN and CDR2 SYDVKM. CDR3 length equals 12 residues.